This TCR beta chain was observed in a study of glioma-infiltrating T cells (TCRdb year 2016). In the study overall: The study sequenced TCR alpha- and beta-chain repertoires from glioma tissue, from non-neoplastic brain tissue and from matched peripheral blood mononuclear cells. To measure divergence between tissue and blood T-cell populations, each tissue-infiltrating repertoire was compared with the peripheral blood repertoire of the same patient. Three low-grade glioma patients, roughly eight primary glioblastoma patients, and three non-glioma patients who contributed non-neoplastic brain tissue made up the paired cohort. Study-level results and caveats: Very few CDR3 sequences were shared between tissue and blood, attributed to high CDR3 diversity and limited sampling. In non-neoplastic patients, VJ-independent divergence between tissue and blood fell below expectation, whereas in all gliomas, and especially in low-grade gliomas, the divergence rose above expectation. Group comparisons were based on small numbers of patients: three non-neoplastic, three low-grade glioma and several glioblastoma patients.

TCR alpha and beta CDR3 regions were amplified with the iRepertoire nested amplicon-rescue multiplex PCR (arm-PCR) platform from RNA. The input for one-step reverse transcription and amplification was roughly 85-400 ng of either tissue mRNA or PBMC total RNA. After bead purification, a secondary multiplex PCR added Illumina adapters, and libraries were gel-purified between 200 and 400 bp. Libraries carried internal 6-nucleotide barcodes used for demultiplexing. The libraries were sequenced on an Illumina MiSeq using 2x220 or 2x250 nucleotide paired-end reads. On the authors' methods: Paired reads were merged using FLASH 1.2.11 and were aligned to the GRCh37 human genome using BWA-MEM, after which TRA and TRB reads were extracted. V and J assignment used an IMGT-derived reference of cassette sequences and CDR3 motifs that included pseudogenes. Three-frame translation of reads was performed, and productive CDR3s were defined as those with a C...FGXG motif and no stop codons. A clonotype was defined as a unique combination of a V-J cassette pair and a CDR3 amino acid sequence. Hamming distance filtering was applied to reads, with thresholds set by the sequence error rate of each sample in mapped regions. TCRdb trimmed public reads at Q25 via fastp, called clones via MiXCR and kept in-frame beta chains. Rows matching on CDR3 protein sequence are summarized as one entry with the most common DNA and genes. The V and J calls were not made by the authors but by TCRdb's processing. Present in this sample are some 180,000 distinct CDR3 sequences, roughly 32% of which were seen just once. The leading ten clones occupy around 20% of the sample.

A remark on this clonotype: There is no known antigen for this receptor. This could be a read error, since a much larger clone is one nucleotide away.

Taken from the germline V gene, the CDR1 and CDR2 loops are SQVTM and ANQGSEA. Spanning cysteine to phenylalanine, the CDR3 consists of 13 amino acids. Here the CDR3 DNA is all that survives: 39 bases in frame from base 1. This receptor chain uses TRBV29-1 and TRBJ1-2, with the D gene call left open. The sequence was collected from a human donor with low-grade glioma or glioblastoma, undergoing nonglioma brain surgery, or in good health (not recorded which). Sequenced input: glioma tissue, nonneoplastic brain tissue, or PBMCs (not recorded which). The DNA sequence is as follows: TGCAGCGTCGGCGGCTCTCCCCTTGATGGCGACACCTTC. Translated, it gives CSVGGSPLDGDTF.